The sample holds one count of the clone carrying this TCR beta chain. The antigen is not known. This entry belongs to a study of T cells in tumors after PD-1 blockade. Study as a whole: Treatment was either pembrolizumab 200 mg every 3 weeks or cemiplimab 350 mg every 2 weeks. Mean per tumor sample: around 26,000 templates (about 500-100,000), thousands of unique clonotypes.

As to time point: second of two post-therapy site-matched biopsies roughly 2 months apart. The same primary tumor site was biopsied both before and after PD-1 blockade. Overall study findings and caveats: Clonal replacement was seen across treatment, not between pre-treatment samples.

The CDR3 has 16 residues. Germline V lookup: CDR1 ENHRY, CDR2 SYGVKD. The V end was cut by 5 bases, the J end by 2 bases, with 16 bases between. Here immunoSEQ multiplex PCR was the method, and the copy in TCRdb shows in-frame clones only, minus some. The sample includes some 8,200 clones, roughly 60% of them seen just once. The clonotype originates from a human donor with basal cell carcinoma. The rearrangement links TRBV10-3 to TRBJ1-3; TRBD1 is a possible D gene (5 bases). The source material was tumor tissue, sampled after anti-PD-1 treatment. CDR3 in amino acids: CAISWALGGTGNTIYF. The CDR3 nucleotides read TGTGCCATCAGTTGGGCACTTGGGGGAACTGGAAACACCATATATTTT.